This T cell receptor beta chain was identified during a study of blood T cells in healthy people across ages. The authors ran a second PCR of 7 to 11 cycles using a sample-barcoded 5' primer and a J-beta primer mix. TCRdb reprocessed the 5' RACE reads via MiXCR and lists one record per CDR3 protein. The sample shows about 680,000 distinct CDR3 sequences, about half of them seen only once. Peripheral blood, ten milliliters per donor, was collected. Concerning this clonotype itself: Its antigen is unidentified.

The CDR3 totals 14 residues. The V gene's germline CDR1 is LGHNA and CDR2 YSLEER. V lost 6 bases and J 3 bases, leaving 12 bases between the germline ends. General study results and limits: TCR beta diversity was tightly associated with the proportion of naive T cells. A roughly linear fall in TCR beta diversity per million T cells was seen with increasing age. Expanded clonotype shifts may have been confounded, as the donors had an unknown CMV status.

V and J are TRBV4-3 and TRBJ2-1, with a weak D call TRBD1 (5 bases). The source of this sequence is a woman aged 55-75 years in good health. The specimen sequenced was blood. CDR3 nucleotide sequence: TGCGCCAGCAGTGGGGCGAGATTCTACAATGAGCAGTTCTTC. Translating it yields CASSGARFYNEQFF.